This TCR beta chain was profiled in a study of cytotoxic CD8 clonotypes in ibrutinib-treated CLL. Study-level results: Sustained-remission and progressing patients had different sampling times.

As regards this clone: Antigen: not known.

The CDR3 spans 15 residues. Germline-derived CDR1 and CDR2 are GTSNPN and SVGIG (reference sequence). V lost 0 bases and J 0 bases, leaving 12 bases between the germline ends. TCRdb's table, derived via immunoSEQ multiplex PCR, lists solely in-frame clones and lacks some. The top ten clones hold approximately 10% of a sample with about 140,000 clones, around 93% of them seen once. Specimen: PBMCs, collected after 12 months of ibrutinib treatment. V gene TRBV30 combines with J gene TRBJ2-7, with TRBD1 as a possible D gene (6 bases). The sequence came from a human donor with chronic lymphocytic leukemia. The CDR3 region has the DNA TGTGCCTGGAGTGTTTATGGGACAACCTCCTACGAGCAGTACTTC. Its translation is CAWSVYGTTSYEQYF.